This TCR beta chain comes out of a study of cytomegalovirus exposure and HLA in healthy donors. Study-level points and caveats: The study flagged some 170 TCR beta chains as cytomegalovirus-associated. A classifier reportedly called cytomegalovirus status with high sensitivity and specificity.

Looked up from germline, CDR1 is MGHRA and CDR2 is YSYEKL. After removal of 1 base from V and 0 bases from J, the junction contained 6 bases not matched to a gene. The CDR3 is made up of 17 amino acids. This clone was detected only a few times. The antigen is not known. TCRdb's table, derived via immunoSEQ multiplex PCR, lists solely in-frame clones and lacks some. The table shows some 210,000 clones, with approximately 82% occurring only once. Sequenced material: PBMCs. This chain uses TRBV4-1 with TRBJ1-1; 9 bases are a match to TRBD1. This TCR came from a woman between 18 and 30 years old in good health and CMV-seronegative. CDR3 in amino acids: CASSQAGTGSVNTEAFF. Written as DNA, the CDR3 is TGCGCCAGCAGCCAAGCCGGGACAGGGAGCGTGAACACTGAAGCTTTCTTT.